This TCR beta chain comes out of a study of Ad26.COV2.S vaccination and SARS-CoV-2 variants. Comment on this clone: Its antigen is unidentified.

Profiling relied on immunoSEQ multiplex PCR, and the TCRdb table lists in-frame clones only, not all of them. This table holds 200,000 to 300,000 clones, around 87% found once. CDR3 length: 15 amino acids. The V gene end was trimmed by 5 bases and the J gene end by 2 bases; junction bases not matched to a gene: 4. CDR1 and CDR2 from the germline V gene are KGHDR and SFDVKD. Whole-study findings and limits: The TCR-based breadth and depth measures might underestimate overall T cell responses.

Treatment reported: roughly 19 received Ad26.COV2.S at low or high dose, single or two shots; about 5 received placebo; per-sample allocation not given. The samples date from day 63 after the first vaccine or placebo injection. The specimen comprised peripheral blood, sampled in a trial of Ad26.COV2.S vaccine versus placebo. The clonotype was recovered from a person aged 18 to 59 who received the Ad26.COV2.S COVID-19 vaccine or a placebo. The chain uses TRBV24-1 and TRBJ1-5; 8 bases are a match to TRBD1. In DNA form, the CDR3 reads TGTGCCACCAGTGTCGGACAGGGTGGCAATCAGCCCCAGCATTTT. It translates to CATSVGQGGNQPQHF.